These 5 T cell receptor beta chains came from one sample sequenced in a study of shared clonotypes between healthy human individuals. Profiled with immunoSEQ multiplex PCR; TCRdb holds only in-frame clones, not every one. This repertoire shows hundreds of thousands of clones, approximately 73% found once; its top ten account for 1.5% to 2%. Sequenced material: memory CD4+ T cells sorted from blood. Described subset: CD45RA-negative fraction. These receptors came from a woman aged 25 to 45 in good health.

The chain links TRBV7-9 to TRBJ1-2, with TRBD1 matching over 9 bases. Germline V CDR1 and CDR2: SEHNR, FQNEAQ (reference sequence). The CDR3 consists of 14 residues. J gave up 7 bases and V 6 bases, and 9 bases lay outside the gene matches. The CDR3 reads CASSFSEDRGGYTF. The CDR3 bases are TGTGCCAGCAGTTTCTCCGAGGACAGGGGTGGCTACACCTTC.

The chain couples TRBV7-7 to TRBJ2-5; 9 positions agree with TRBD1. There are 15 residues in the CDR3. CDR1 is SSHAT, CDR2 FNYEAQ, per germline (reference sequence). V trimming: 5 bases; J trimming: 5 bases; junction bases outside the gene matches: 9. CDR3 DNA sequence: TGTGCCAGCAGCCCCACAGGGGGCGGACGGGAGACCCAGTACTTC. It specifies CASSPTGGGRETQYF. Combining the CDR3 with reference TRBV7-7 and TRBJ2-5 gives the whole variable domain GAGVSQSPRYKVTKRGQDVTLRCDPISSHATLYWYQQALGQGPEFLTYFNYEAQPDKSGLPSDRFSAERPEGSISTLTIQRTEQRDSAMYRCASSPTGGGRETQYFGPGTRLLVL.

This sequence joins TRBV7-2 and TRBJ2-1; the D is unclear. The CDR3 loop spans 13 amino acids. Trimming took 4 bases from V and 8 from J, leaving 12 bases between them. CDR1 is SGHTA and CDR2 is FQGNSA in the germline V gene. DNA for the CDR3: TGTGCCAGCAGCTCCTATCTAGAGTATGAGCAGTTCTTC. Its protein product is CASSSYLEYEQFF. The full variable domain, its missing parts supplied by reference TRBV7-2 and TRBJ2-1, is GAGVSQSPSNKVTEKGKDVELRCDPISGHTALYWYRQSLGQGLEFLIYFQGNSAPDKSGLPSDRFSAERTGGSVSTLTIQRTQQEDSAVYLCASSSYLEYEQFFGPGTRLTVL.

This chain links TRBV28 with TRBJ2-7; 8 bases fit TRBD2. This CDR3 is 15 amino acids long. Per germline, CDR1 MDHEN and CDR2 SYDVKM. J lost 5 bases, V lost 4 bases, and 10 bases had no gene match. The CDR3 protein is CASSSSGLVSHEQYF. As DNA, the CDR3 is TGTGCCAGCAGTTCATCGGGACTAGTGAGCCACGAGCAGTACTTC. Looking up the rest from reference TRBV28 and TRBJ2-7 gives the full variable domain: DVKVTQSSRYLVKRTGEKVFLECVQDMDHENMFWYRQDPGLGLRLIYFSYDVKMKEKGDIPEGYSVSREKKERFSLILESASTNQTSMYLCASSSSGLVSHEQYFGPGTRLTVT.

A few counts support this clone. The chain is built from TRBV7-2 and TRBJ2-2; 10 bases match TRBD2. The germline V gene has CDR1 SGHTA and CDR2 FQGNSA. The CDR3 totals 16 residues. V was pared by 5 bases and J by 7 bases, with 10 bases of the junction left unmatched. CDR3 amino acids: CASSPLPSGSVGELFF. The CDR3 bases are TGTGCCAGCAGCCCCTTGCCTAGCGGGAGTGTCGGGGAGCTGTTTTTT.